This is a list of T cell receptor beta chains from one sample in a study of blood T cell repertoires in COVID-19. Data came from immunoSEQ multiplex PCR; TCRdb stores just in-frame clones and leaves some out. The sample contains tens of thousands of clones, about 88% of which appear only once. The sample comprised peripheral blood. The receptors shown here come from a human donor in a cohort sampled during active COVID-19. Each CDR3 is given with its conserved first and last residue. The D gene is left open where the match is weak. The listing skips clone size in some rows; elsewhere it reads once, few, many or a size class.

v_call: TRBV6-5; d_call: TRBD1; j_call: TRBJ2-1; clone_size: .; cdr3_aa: CATRTGNSYNEQFF; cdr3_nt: TGTGCCACCAGGACAGGGAATTCCTACAATGAGCAGTTCTTC
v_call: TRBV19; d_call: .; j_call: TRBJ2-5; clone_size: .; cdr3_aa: CASSRGYEETQYF; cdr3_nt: TGTGCCAGTAGTAGAGGGTACGAAGAGACCCAGTACTTC
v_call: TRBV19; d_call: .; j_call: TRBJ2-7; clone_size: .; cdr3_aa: CASSVPGSEQYF; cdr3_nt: TGTGCCAGTAGTGTCCCAGGTTCGGAGCAGTACTTC
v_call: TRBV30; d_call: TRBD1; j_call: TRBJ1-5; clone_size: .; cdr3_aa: CAWSREGGDQPQHF; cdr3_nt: TGTGCCTGGAGTAGGGAAGGGGGCGATCAGCCCCAGCATTTT
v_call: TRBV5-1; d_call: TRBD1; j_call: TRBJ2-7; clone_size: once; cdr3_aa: CASSFRSQGESYEQYF; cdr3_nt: TGCGCCAGCAGCTTTCGATCACAGGGGGAATCGTACGAGCAGTACTTC
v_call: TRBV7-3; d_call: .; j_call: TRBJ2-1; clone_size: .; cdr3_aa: CASSLTRAGDEQFF; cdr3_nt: TGTGCCAGCAGCTTAACCAGGGCAGGCGATGAGCAGTTCTTC
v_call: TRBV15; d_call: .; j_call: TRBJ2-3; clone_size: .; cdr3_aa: CATSRDAPQATQYF; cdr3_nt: TGTGCCACCAGCAGAGATGCCCCTCAGGCTACGCAGTATTTT
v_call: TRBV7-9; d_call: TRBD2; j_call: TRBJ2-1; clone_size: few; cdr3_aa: CASSSQGGLALNEQFF; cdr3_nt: TGTGCCAGCAGCTCTCAGGGGGGACTAGCGTTGAATGAGCAGTTCTTC
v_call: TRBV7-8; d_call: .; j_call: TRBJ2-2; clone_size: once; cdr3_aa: CASSSPSGGSGELFF; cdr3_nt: TGTGCCAGCAGCTCCCCCTCAGGGGGGTCCGGGGAGCTGTTTTTT
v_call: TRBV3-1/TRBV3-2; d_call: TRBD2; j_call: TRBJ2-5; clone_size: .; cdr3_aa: CASSLLAGQETQYF; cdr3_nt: TGTGCCAGCAGCCTGTTAGCGGGACAAGAGACCCAGTACTTC
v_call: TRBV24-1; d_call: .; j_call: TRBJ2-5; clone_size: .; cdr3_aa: CATTGVGETQYF; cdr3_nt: TGTGCCACCACGGGGGTCGGAGAGACCCAGTACTTC
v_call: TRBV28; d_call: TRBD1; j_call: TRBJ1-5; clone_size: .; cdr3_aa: CASSLPLQGVATQPQHF; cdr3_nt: TGTGCCAGCAGTTTACCTCTACAGGGGGTGGCAACTCAGCCCCAGCATTTT
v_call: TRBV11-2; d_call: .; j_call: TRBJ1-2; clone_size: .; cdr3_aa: CASSLVGRTRSLADYGYTF; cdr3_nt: TGTGCCAGCAGCTTAGTTGGGAGGACCCGCAGCCTCGCGGACTATGGCTACACCTTC
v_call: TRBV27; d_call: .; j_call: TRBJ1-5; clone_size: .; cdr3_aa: CASSLYPPGGSNQPQHF; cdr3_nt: TGTGCCAGCAGTTTATACCCCCCGGGTGGGAGCAATCAGCCCCAGCATTTT
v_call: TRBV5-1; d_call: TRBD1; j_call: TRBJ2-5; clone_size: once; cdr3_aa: CASSSEGTGYQEETQYF; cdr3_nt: TGCGCCAGCAGCTCCGAAGGGACAGGGTATCAAGAAGAGACCCAGTACTTC
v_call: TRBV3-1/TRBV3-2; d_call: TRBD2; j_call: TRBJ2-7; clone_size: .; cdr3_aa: CASSQPSSGGAGYEQYF; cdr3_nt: TGTGCCAGCAGCCAACCATCTAGCGGGGGGGCGGGGTACGAGCAGTACTTC
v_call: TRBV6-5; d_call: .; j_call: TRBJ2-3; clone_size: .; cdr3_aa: CASSYSTRLTDTQYF; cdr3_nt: TGTGCCAGCAGTTACTCCACTCGATTAACCGATACGCAGTATTTT
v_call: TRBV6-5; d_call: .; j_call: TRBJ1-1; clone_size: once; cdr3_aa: CASRVLRKMNTEAFF; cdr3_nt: TGTGCCAGCAGGGTACTGAGAAAGATGAACACTGAAGCTTTCTTT
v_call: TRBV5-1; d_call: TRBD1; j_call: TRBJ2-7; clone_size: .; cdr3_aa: CASSLVFGTGFNEQYF; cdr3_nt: TGCGCCAGCAGCTTGGTCTTCGGGACAGGGTTCAACGAGCAGTACTTC
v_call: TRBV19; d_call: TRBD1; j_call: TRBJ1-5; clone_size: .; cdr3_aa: CASSTTGQGRNQPQHF; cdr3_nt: TGTGCCAGTAGTACTACAGGACAGGGCCGCAATCAGCCCCAGCATTTT
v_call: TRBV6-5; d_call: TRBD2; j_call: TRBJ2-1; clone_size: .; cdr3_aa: CAIHGTSGYNEQFF; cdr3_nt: TGTGCCATACACGGGACTAGCGGATACAATGAGCAGTTCTTC
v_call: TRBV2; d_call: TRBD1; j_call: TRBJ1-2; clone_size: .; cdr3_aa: CASSMTGGNGYTF; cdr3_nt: TGTGCCAGCAGTATGACAGGGGGGAATGGCTACACCTTC
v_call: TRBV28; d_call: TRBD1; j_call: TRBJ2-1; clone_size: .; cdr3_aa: CASNVPGQEGNEQFF; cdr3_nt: TGTGCCAGCAATGTACCGGGACAGGAGGGCAATGAGCAGTTCTTC
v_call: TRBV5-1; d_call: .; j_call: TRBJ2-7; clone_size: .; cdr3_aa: CASSPLAGQTYEQYF; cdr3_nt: TGCGCCAGCAGCCCTTTGGCGGGACAGACCTACGAGCAGTACTTC
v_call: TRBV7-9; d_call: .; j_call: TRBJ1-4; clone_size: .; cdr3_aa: CASSLVAAGKEKLFF; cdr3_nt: TGTGCCAGCAGCTTAGTGGCGGCGGGGAAAGAAAAACTGTTTTTT
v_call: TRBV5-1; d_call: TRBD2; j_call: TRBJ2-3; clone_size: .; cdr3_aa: CASSLVSSGADTQYF; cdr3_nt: TGCGCCAGCAGCTTGGTGTCCAGCGGGGCAGATACGCAGTATTTT
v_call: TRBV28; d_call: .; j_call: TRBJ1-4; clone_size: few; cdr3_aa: CASSYPDRMMRKLFF; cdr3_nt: TGTGCCAGCAGTTACCCGGACAGAATGATGAGAAAACTGTTTTTT
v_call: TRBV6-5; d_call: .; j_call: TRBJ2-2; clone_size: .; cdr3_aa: CASSYGRVGTGELFF; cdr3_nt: TGTGCCAGCAGCTACGGGCGGGTCGGGACCGGGGAGCTGTTTTTT
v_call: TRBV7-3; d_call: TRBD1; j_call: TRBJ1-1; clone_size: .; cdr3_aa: CASSLRGTDPNTEAFF; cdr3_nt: TGTGCCAGCAGCTTAAGGGGGACAGATCCGAACACTGAAGCTTTCTTT
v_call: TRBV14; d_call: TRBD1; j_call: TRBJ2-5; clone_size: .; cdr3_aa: CASSPLGTGNQETQYF; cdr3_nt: TGTGCCAGCAGCCCGCTAGGGACAGGGAATCAAGAGACCCAGTACTTC
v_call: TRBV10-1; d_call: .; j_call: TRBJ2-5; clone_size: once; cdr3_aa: CASSETDQETQYF; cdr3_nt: TGCGCCAGCAGTGAGACAGACCAAGAGACCCAGTACTTC
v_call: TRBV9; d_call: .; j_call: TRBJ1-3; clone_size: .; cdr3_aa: CASSVASGNTIYF; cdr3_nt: TGTGCCAGCAGCGTAGCGTCGGGAAACACCATATATTTT